Listed here are 20 T cell receptor beta chains from one sample, sequenced in a study of T-cell memory formation after mild COVID-19. TCRdb re-called the 5' RACE reads with MiXCR, one entry per CDR3 protein. The sample gives about 310,000 distinct CDR3 sequences, roughly 21% of which show up once; 20% to 25% is in the top ten. Sequencing was done on a sample of PBMCs or a T cell subset sorted from them (not recorded which). These receptors all stem from a man younger than 35 who had mild COVID-19 (a few samples of this study predate the infection). Cell type and time point are not known.

The CDR3 coding sequence is TGTGCCAGCAGCTTCCGGGACAGTTACGAGCAGTACGTC. Translating it yields CASSFRDSYEQYV. The J gene is TRBJ2-7, the V gene TRBV7-9, with 7 nucleotides matching TRBD1. From germline, CDR1 is SEHNR and CDR2 FQNEAQ (reference sequence). After removal of 3 bases from V and 4 bases from J, the junction contained 3 bases not matched to a gene. The CDR3 consists of 13 residues.

The V gene is TRBV7-8, the J gene TRBJ2-3; 8 bases are shared with TRBD1. There are 16 residues in the CDR3. After removal of 5 bases from V and 4 bases from J, the junction contained 11 bases not matched to a gene. The germline gives CDR1 SGHVS, CDR2 FQNEAQ. CDR3 nucleotides: TGTGCCAGCAGCATGCTGGTAGCAGGGGGCCCAGATACGCAGTATTTT. This translates into CASSMLVAGGPDTQYF.

This clonotype was recorded a few times. This chain links TRBV7-2 with TRBJ1-1; 11 bases align to TRBD1. The ends lost 6 bases at V and 3 bases at J; junction bases unmatched: 6. From germline, CDR1 is SGHTA and CDR2 FQGNSA. This CDR3 contains 15 residues. The CDR3 DNA is TGTGCCAGCAGGGGACAGGGGGTCTTATACACTGAAGCTTTCTTT. It encodes CASRGQGVLYTEAFF.

This clonotype showed up just a few times. This chain links TRBV11-2 with TRBJ2-2, with TRBD1 matching over 9 bases. Germline CDR1 is SGHAT and CDR2 is FQNNGV. This CDR3 has 15 amino acids. The ends lost 4 bases at V and 1 base at J; junction bases unmatched: 1. Written as DNA, the CDR3 is TGTGCCAGCAGCTGGACAGGGGTGAACACCGGGGAGCTGTTTTTT. It yields the protein CASSWTGVNTGELFF.

The chain carries TRBV7-2 and TRBJ1-2; D possibly corresponds to TRBD1 (6 bases). Germline CDR1 SGHTA, CDR2 FQGNSA. The CDR3 consists of 14 residues. V shed 1 base and J shed 6 bases, with 12 bases lying between them. The chain's CDR3 is CASSLGAGDDGYTF. The CDR3 DNA reads as TGTGCCAGCAGCTTAGGGGCAGGGGACGATGGCTACACCTTC.

V usage is TRBV5-1 and J usage is TRBJ2-3; 9 nucleotides align to TRBD1. V lost 2 bases, J lost 5 bases, and 9 bases stayed unmatched. The CDR3 is made up of 16 amino acids. Germline V CDR1 and CDR2: SGHRS, YFSETQ. Here the CDR3 reads CASSFPGQGNKDTQYF. The CDR3 DNA sequence: TGCGCCAGCAGCTTTCCGGGACAGGGAAATAAAGATACGCAGTATTTT.

This sequence joins TRBV20-1 and TRBJ1-1; no reliable D call. Per the germline V gene, CDR1 is DFQATT and CDR2 is SNEGSKA (reference sequence). Deletions cut 2 bases from V and 4 bases from J, with 14 bases between. The CDR3 has 14 residues. The CDR3 sequence is CSARPAGWSTEAFF. CDR3 sequence (DNA): TGCAGTGCTAGACCCGCAGGATGGAGCACTGAAGCTTTCTTT.

This clonotype was counted between two and nine times. The chain couples TRBV12-3 or TRBV12-4 to TRBJ2-1; no definite D call. The CDR3 is 11 residues long. V was shortened by 1 base and J by 12 bases, with 7 bases between the two germline ends. In DNA, the CDR3 is TGTGCCAGCAGTTTAGGGCTGGGGCAGTTCTTC. This codes for CASSLGLGQFF.

CDR3 loop: CSDRANTEAFF. The CDR3 bases are TGCAGCGACCGAGCGAACACTGAAGCTTTCTTT. The chain is built from TRBV29-1 and TRBJ1-1; no clear D. CDR1 is SQVTM and CDR2 is ANQGSEA in the germline V gene. CDR3 size: 11 residues. The V end lost 7 bases, the J end lost 1 base, and 7 bases lay between the germline ends.

V is TRBV6-1 and J is TRBJ1-1; D call uncertain. Germline V CDR1 and CDR2: MNHNS, SASEGT. This CDR3 comprises 13 residues. V lost 2 bases and J lost 4, with 8 bases in between. Here the CDR3 DNA reads TGTGCCAGCAGTGAATACGGTACCACTGAAGCTTTCTTT. Its translation is CASSEYGTTEAFF.

This clonotype was counted between two and nine times. V is TRBV25-1 and J is TRBJ1-6; 9 bases are shared with TRBD1. The CDR3 loop spans 14 amino acids. The ends lost 5 bases at V and 7 bases at J; junction bases unmatched: 3. Germline assignment: CDR1 MGHDK and CDR2 SYGVNS. CDR3 in DNA: TGTGCCAGCAGTCATGGGACAGGGAATTCACCCCTCCACTTT. As protein: CASSHGTGNSPLHF.

CDR3 sequence (DNA): TGTGCCAGCAGTTTTGTGGGTTCTGGAAACACCATATATTTT. It encodes CASSFVGSGNTIYF. The chain is built from TRBV12-3 or TRBV12-4 and TRBJ1-3; the D is unclear. The ends were cut back, 3 bases at V and 1 base at J, with 7 bases in the middle. There are 14 residues in the CDR3.

The chain uses TRBV5-1 and TRBJ2-1; D assignment may be TRBD1 or TRBD2 (5 bases each). CDR3 length equals 15 residues. The V end was cut by 6 bases, the J end by 3 bases, with 16 bases between. CDR1 SGHRS and CDR2 YFSETQ come from the germline V gene. The DNA for the CDR3 is TGCGCCAGCACGGCAGGGACCCCACTCTACAATGAGCAGTTCTTC. This encodes CASTAGTPLYNEQFF.

J is TRBJ2-3 and V is TRBV6-5, with 11 positions matching TRBD2. Germline V gene lookup returns CDR1 MNHEY and CDR2 SVGAGI. This CDR3 spans 15 amino acids. The V gene end was trimmed by 5 bases and the J gene end by 3 bases; junction bases not matched to a gene: 4. CDR3 nucleotide sequence: TGTGCCAGCAGTGATACTAGCGGGGGAACAGATACGCAGTATTTT. Protein product: CASSDTSGGTDTQYF.

The sample holds many counts of this clonotype. The CDR3, as DNA: TGTGCCCATTCCGGGGGCTGGGCAGATACGCAGTATTTT. Translated: CAHSGGWADTQYF. This chain connects TRBV7-9 to TRBJ2-3, with D perhaps assigned TRBD1 or TRBD2 (6 bases each). The CDR3 runs to 13 residues. Germline loops: CDR1 SEHNR, CDR2 FQNEAQ (reference sequence). V was cut by 11 bases and J by 4 bases, with 16 bases left in between.

V and J are TRBV6-5 and TRBJ2-3; D call uncertain. This CDR3 region has 11 residues. Looked up from germline, CDR1 is MNHEY and CDR2 is SVGAGI. V was pared by 8 bases and J by 7 bases, with 10 bases between. Written as DNA, the CDR3 is TGTGCCAGCGGATACAAGCATACGCAGTATTTT. Protein: CASGYKHTQYF.

This clonotype was detected only a few times. CDR3 sequence: CSAIKETQYF. The CDR3 DNA reads as TGCAGTGCTATAAAAGAGACCCAGTACTTC. This chain uses TRBV20-1 with TRBJ2-5; D unclear. Germline V gene sequence: CDR1 DFQATT, CDR2 SNEGSKA (reference sequence). Trimming removed 4 bases at V and 3 bases at J, with 3 bases between. There are 10 residues in the CDR3.

This chain joins TRBV4-1 and TRBJ1-1, with TRBD1 matching over 9 bases. CDR3 size: 17 residues. V shed 4 bases and J 0 bases; nucleotides not matched to a gene: 9. The V gene's germline CDR1 is MGHRA and CDR2 YSYEKL. The CDR3 here is CASSRLGQGALNTEAFF. The CDR3 bases are TGCGCCAGCAGCCGCCTGGGACAGGGCGCGTTGAACACTGAAGCTTTCTTT.

V and J are TRBV11-2 and TRBJ1-2, with D unclear. The CDR3 length is 16 residues. Per germline, CDR1 SGHAT and CDR2 FQNNGV. Between the trimmed V and J ends, which lost 1 base and 7 bases, there was a span of 19 bases. The CDR3: CASSLGALVGWRGYTF. The CDR3 nucleotides are TGTGCCAGCAGCTTAGGAGCGCTAGTAGGGTGGCGTGGCTACACCTTC. Filled out from reference TRBV11-2 and TRBJ1-2, the complete variable domain reads EAGVAQSPRYKIIEKRQSVAFWCNPISGHATLYWYQQILGQGPKLLIQFQNNGVVDDSQLPKDRFSAERLKGVDSTLKIQPAKLEDSAVYLCASSLGALVGWRGYTFGSGTRLTVV.

The chain couples TRBV9 to TRBJ1-2, with 8 bases fitting TRBD1. The V segment lost 4 bases and the J segment 7 bases; nucleotides outside the gene matches: 12. CDR3 length equals 15 residues. Germline V lookup: CDR1 SGDLS, CDR2 YYNGEE. The chain's CDR3 is CASSSHPTGGGGYTF. In DNA, the CDR3 is TGTGCCAGCAGCTCTCACCCCACAGGGGGTGGTGGCTACACCTTC. The full variable domain, with the rest looked up from reference TRBV9 and TRBJ1-2, is DSGVTQTPKHLITATGQRVTLRCSPRSGDLSVYWYQQSLDQGLQFLIQYYNGEERAKGNILERFSAQQFPDLHSELNLSSLELGDSALYFCASSSHPTGGGGYTFGSGTRLTVV.